What follows are 31 T cell receptor beta chains derived from one specimen sequenced in a study of cytomegalovirus exposure and HLA in healthy donors. PCR involved 60 Vbeta and 13 Jbeta primers. Method: immunoSEQ multiplex PCR; TCRdb's copy keeps in-frame clones and lacks some. The table lists about 140,000 clones, roughly four fifths of them singletons. Input material: PBMCs. These receptors all stem from a woman between 35 and 50 years old in good health and CMV-seronegative.

This clone showed up just a few times. The chain uses TRBV4-3 and TRBJ1-1, with D perhaps matching TRBD1 (5 bases). Germline-derived CDR1 and CDR2 are LGHNA and YSLEER. The CDR3 extends over 14 amino acids. Trimming cost V 1 base and J 9 bases, with 15 bases left between them. As DNA, the CDR3 is TGCGCCAGCAGCCAAGTGGACAAAGGGTACCAAGCTTTCTTT. Its protein is CASSQVDKGYQAFF.

The chain links TRBV9 to TRBJ1-4; tentative D call: TRBD1 (5 bases). Trimming stripped 0 bases from V and 6 bases from J, with 12 bases between. Germline-derived CDR1 and CDR2 are SGDLS and YYNGEE. This CDR3 contains 15 residues. The CDR3 DNA is TGTGCCAGCAGCGTAGGCAGGGCTAGAGATGAAAAACTGTTTTTT. Its translation is CASSVGRARDEKLFF.

V is TRBV9 and J is TRBJ2-6; the match to TRBD1 covers 11 bases. This CDR3 has 20 amino acids. The V segment lost 5 bases and the J segment 0 bases; nucleotides outside the gene matches: 13. CDR1 is SGDLS, CDR2 YYNGEE, per germline. This CDR3 is CASSSGQGALEGSGANVLTF. As DNA, the CDR3 is TGTGCCAGCAGTTCAGGACAGGGGGCCTTGGAGGGCTCTGGGGCCAACGTCCTGACTTTC.

This chain uses TRBV12-5 with TRBJ2-3, with TRBD2 identical over 8 bases. V shed 7 bases, J shed 1 base, and the junction held 1 base outside the gene matches. Germline CDR1 is LGHNT and CDR2 is FRNRAP. The CDR3 runs 13 residues. DNA of the CDR3: TGTGCTAGTGCGCGGGGGGGCACAGATACGCAGTATTTT. It specifies CASARGGTDTQYF.

The chain's CDR3 is CTSSQGRVAGYTGELFF. DNA for the CDR3: TGCACCAGCAGCCAAGGCAGGGTAGCGGGGTACACCGGGGAGCTGTTTTTT. This rearrangement joins TRBV1 to TRBJ2-2; the table gives TRBD2 as D, unverified against the DNA. TRBV1 has pseudogene status. The CDR3 contains 17 residues.

This chain joins TRBV18 and TRBJ1-1; no definite D call. The CDR3 is made up of 13 amino acids. Germline loops: CDR1 KGHSH, CDR2 LQKENI. Trimming stripped 3 bases from V and 0 bases from J, with 5 bases between. DNA for the CDR3: TGTGCCAGCTCACCCTCGGTGAACACTGAAGCTTTCTTT. Residues: CASSPSVNTEAFF. Based on the CDR3 plus reference TRBV18 and TRBJ1-1, the full variable domain is NAGVMQNPRHLVRRRGQEARLRCSPMKGHSHVYWYRQLPEEGLKFMVYLQKENIIDESGMPKERFSAEFPKEGPSILRIQQVVRGDSAAYFCASSPSVNTEAFFGQGTRLTVV.

V usage is TRBV28 and J usage is TRBJ1-1; no clear D gene. This CDR3 is built from 13 residues. With 1 base removed from V and 7 bases from J, the gap between germline ends came to 10 bases. Germline CDR1 and CDR2: MDHEN and SYDVKM. CDR3 amino acids: CASSLLHRDEAFF. The CDR3, as DNA: TGTGCCAGCAGTTTATTGCACCGGGATGAAGCTTTCTTT.

The chain recombines TRBV6-1 with TRBJ1-5; TRBD1 agrees at 9 bases. V dropped 2 bases and J dropped 4; count of bases not matched to a gene: 3. The CDR3 contains 15 residues. The V gene's germline CDR1 is MNHNS and CDR2 SASEGT. The CDR3 region has the DNA TGTGCCAGCAGTGAATTTGGGACAGGGAATCAGCCCCAGCATTTT. This sequence encodes CASSEFGTGNQPQHF.

CDR3 nucleotides: TGTGCCAGCAGCTCACAGGGGGCGCAGGATTCACCCCTCCACTTT. Its protein product is CASSSQGAQDSPLHF. The chain recombines TRBV7-9 with TRBJ1-6; 9 bases match TRBD1. CDR1 is SEHNR and CDR2 is FQNEAQ in the germline V gene (reference sequence). CDR3 size: 15 residues. Losses at the gene ends were 4 bases for V and 8 bases for J; bases not matched to a gene: 6. The full variable domain, in which reference TRBV7-9 and TRBJ1-6 provide the parts outside the CDR3, is DTGVSQNPRHKITKRGQNVTFRCDPISEHNRLYWYRQTLGQGPEFLTYFQNEAQLEKSRLLSDRFSAERPKGSFSTLEIQRTEQGDSAMYLCASSSQGAQDSPLHFGNGTRLTVT.

About this clone itself: The junction differs from germline at one of its ends, possibly a read error. The gene calls are TRBV7-9 and TRBJ1-5, with 9 positions matching TRBD1. The CDR3 runs 16 residues. The germline CDR1 and CDR2 sequences are SEHNR and FQNEAQ (reference sequence). Here the CDR3 reads CSSSDGTGSSNQPQHF. CDR3 sequence (DNA): TGTTCCAGCAGCGATGGGACAGGGAGTAGCAATCAGCCCCAGCATTTT.

The chain combines TRBV6-5 with TRBJ2-7; 9 bases fit TRBD1. Germline V lookup: CDR1 MNHEY, CDR2 SVGAGI. This CDR3 has 14 residues. The CDR3 sequence is CATVPGQGPYEQYF. CDR3 coding DNA: TGTGCAACAGTACCGGGACAGGGCCCCTACGAGCAGTACTTC.

The V call is TRBV13, the J call TRBJ1-4; 9 nucleotides match TRBD1. CDR3 length equals 15 residues. The ends lost 6 bases at V and 7 bases at J; junction bases unmatched: 9. Germline V gives CDR1 PRHDT, CDR2 FYEKMQ (reference sequence). DNA of the CDR3: TGTGCCAGCAGTTGGGGACAGGGTCGGGGTGAAAAACTGTTTTTT. It specifies CASSWGQGRGEKLFF.

This rearrangement joins TRBV7-3 to TRBJ2-2, with D possibly being TRBD2 (6 bases). The CDR3 has 14 residues. The V gene lost 4 bases and the J gene lost 4 bases, with 10 bases spanning the gap. Per germline, CDR1 SGHTA and CDR2 FQGTGA. CDR3 loop: CASSSNGGTGELFF. The CDR3 bases are TGTGCCAGCAGCTCGAACGGGGGCACCGGGGAGCTGTTTTTT.

The chain joins TRBV7-9 to TRBJ2-1; 8 nucleotides match TRBD1. Germline V CDR1 and CDR2: SEHNR, FQNEAQ (reference sequence). Losses at the gene ends were 4 bases for V and 5 bases for J; bases not matched to a gene: 7. The CDR3 is 15 residues long. CDR3 sequence reads: CASSSRTGHNNEQFF. In DNA form, the CDR3 reads TGTGCCAGCAGCTCGAGGACAGGGCACAACAATGAGCAGTTCTTC.

This chain uses TRBV13 with TRBJ1-3, with 10 bases lining up with TRBD1. Germline CDR1 PRHDT, CDR2 FYEKMQ (reference sequence). With V trimmed by 2 bases and J by 5 bases, 24 bases remained unmatched. CDR3 length: 22 residues. The chain's CDR3 is CASSLLGWGTPAGQGMRNTIYF. The CDR3 DNA reads as TGTGCCAGCAGCTTATTAGGGTGGGGGACCCCAGCGGGACAGGGGATGAGAAACACCATATATTTT.

The chain joins TRBV27 to TRBJ1-5, with D maybe TRBD1 (5 bases). The V and J ends lost 5 bases and 7 bases respectively, with 18 bases between them. The CDR3 runs 15 residues. Germline lookup yields CDR1 MNHEY and CDR2 SMNVEV (reference sequence). The CDR3 loop is CASSPSWGLEQPQHF. The DNA for the CDR3 is TGTGCCAGCAGTCCGTCGTGGGGCTTGGAGCAGCCCCAGCATTTT.

This sequence joins TRBV7-2 and TRBJ2-5, with D possibly matching TRBD1 (6 bases). Trimming took off 2 bases at V and 5 bases at J, with 9 bases between the two ends. The length of the CDR3 is 13 residues. CDR1 SGHTA and CDR2 FQGNSA come from the germline V gene. The CDR3 DNA sequence: TGTGCCAGCAGCTTACTGGGGGCTGAGACCCAGTACTTC. Translated: CASSLLGAETQYF.

The chain links TRBV11-2 to TRBJ1-3, with TRBD1 matching over 8 bases. The CDR3 is 16 amino acids. V was pared by 2 bases and J by 2 bases, with 5 bases of the junction left unmatched. Germline assignment: CDR1 SGHAT and CDR2 FQNNGV. The CDR3 DNA sequence: TGTGCCAGCAGCTTATCCGCACAGGGGGCTGGAAACACCATATATTTT. Translating gives CASSLSAQGAGNTIYF.

The rearrangement uses TRBV4-2 and TRBJ1-1, with 7 positions matching TRBD1. With 1 base clipped from V and 6 bases from J, the junction kept 5 bases outside the gene matches. CDR1 LGHNA and CDR2 YNFKEQ come from the germline V gene. The CDR3 loop spans 14 amino acids. For the CDR3, the DNA is TGTGCCAGCAGCCAAGTAGGGACAGTGGCTGAAGCTTTCTTT. Translating gives CASSQVGTVAEAFF.

The genes are TRBV7-9 and TRBJ2-1; TRBD1 matches 8 bases. V lost 8 bases, J lost 5 bases, and 11 bases stayed unmatched. The germline gives CDR1 SEHNR, CDR2 FQNEAQ (reference sequence). The CDR3 sequence is 15 residues long. The CDR3 loop is CASGLTATGDNEQFF. The CDR3 coding sequence is TGTGCCAGCGGGTTGACAGCGACAGGGGACAATGAGCAGTTCTTC. Variable domain in full (rest from reference TRBV7-9 and TRBJ2-1): DTGVSQNPRHKITKRGQNVTFRCDPISEHNRLYWYRQTLGQGPEFLTYFQNEAQLEKSRLLSDRFSAERPKGSFSTLEIQRTEQGDSAMYLCASGLTATGDNEQFFGPGTRLTVL.

The sample holds a few counts of this clone. The gene calls are TRBV6-1 and TRBJ1-1; TRBD1 agrees at 9 bases. Trimming at V came to 8 bases and at J to 4 bases, leaving 8 bases not matched to a gene. The CDR3 runs to 14 residues. The germline gives CDR1 MNHNS, CDR2 SASEGT. The CDR3 DNA follows: TGTGCCAGCCCCCGGGACAGGGAGGCCACTGAAGCTTTCTTT. Translated: CASPRDREATEAFF.

V is TRBV4-2 and J is TRBJ1-2; 8 bases are shared with TRBD1. The V gene's germline CDR1 is LGHNA and CDR2 YNFKEQ. The V and J ends lost 0 bases and 6 bases, in that order; junction bases with no gene match: 9. CDR3 length: 16 residues. The CDR3 loop is CASSQDGGRGRHGYTF. The DNA of the CDR3 is TGTGCCAGCAGCCAAGACGGTGGCAGGGGGCGGCATGGCTACACCTTC.

V gene TRBV9 combines with J gene TRBJ2-3, with D possibly being TRBD1 (5 bases). V lost 0 bases to trimming and J lost 3 bases, with 11 bases between them. Germline V lookup: CDR1 SGDLS, CDR2 YYNGEE. CDR3 length equals 15 residues. CDR3: CASSVGGAATDTQYF. The CDR3 region has the DNA TGTGCCAGCAGCGTAGGTGGGGCTGCGACAGATACGCAGTATTTT.

This chain links TRBV27 with TRBJ2-5, with 8 nucleotides matching TRBD2. V shed 3 bases and J 3 bases; nucleotides not matched to a gene: 6. The CDR3 runs 15 residues. The V gene's germline CDR1 is MNHEY and CDR2 SMNVEV (reference sequence). The CDR3 region has the DNA TGTGCCAGCAGTTTGTGGGCGGGGGGCAAAGAGACCCAGTACTTC. This sequence encodes CASSLWAGGKETQYF.

The chain joins TRBV7-9 to TRBJ1-4; D perhaps matches TRBD1 (5 bases). CDR1 is SEHNR and CDR2 is FQNEAQ in the germline V gene (reference sequence). The CDR3 runs to 15 residues. The V end lost 1 base, the J end lost 8 bases, and 14 bases lay between the germline ends. In DNA, the CDR3 is TGTGCCAGCAGCTTAGTAGAACGGCAGGGCGAAAAACTGTTTTTT. Translation: CASSLVERQGEKLFF.

The chain has TRBV2 and TRBJ1-2; 7 positions match TRBD1. Trimming at V came to 4 bases and at J to 5 bases, leaving 7 bases not matched to a gene. This CDR3 is built from 14 residues. Germline CDR1 is SNHLY and CDR2 is FYNNEI. CDR3 residues: CASSVETGTYGYTF. Here the CDR3 DNA reads TGTGCCAGCAGTGTAGAGACAGGGACGTATGGCTACACCTTC.

V is TRBV7-2 and J is TRBJ2-3; 8 bases agree with TRBD2. The CDR3 consists of 15 residues. The germline CDR1 and CDR2 sequences are SGHTA and FQGNSA. The V segment lost 5 bases and the J segment 2 bases; nucleotides outside the gene matches: 6. CDR3 sequence (DNA): TGTGCCAGCAGCCACTCGGGGGGGCACACAGATACGCAGTATTTT. This encodes CASSHSGGHTDTQYF. Looking up the rest from reference TRBV7-2 and TRBJ2-3 gives the full variable domain: GAGVSQSPSNKVTEKGKDVELRCDPISGHTALYWYRQSLGQGLEFLIYFQGNSAPDKSGLPSDRFSAERTGGSVSTLTIQRTQQEDSAVYLCASSHSGGHTDTQYFGPGTRLTVL.

DNA for the CDR3: TGTGCCAGCAGCTTCGAAAGCGGGGCGAGCTCCTACGAGCAGTACTTC. Translating it yields CASSFESGASSYEQYF. The chain joins TRBV7-8 to TRBJ2-7; 7 bases are a match to TRBD2. The CDR3 contains 16 residues. With 3 bases clipped from V and 0 bases from J, the junction kept 8 bases outside the gene matches. CDR1 and CDR2 (germline): SGHVS, FQNEAQ.

This clone has just one count. The CDR3 sequence is CASSPQGLREKLFF. CDR3 coding DNA: TGTGCCAGCAGTCCGCAGGGACTTCGGGAAAAACTGTTTTTT. The J gene is TRBJ1-4, the V gene TRBV28; tentative D call: TRBD1 (5 bases). The CDR3 runs to 14 residues. CDR1 and CDR2 from the germline V gene are MDHEN and SYDVKM. V shed 5 bases and J shed 8 bases, with 15 bases lying between them.

The chain recombines TRBV14 with TRBJ1-1; D perhaps matches TRBD1 (6 bases). This CDR3 spans 15 amino acids. V was trimmed by 2 bases and J by 3 bases, leaving 13 bases between them. Germline V gene data show CDR1 as SGHDN and CDR2 as FVKESK. The CDR3 loop is CASSQWAGDYTEAFF. CDR3 nucleotides: TGTGCCAGCAGCCAATGGGCAGGGGATTACACTGAAGCTTTCTTT.

The gene calls are TRBV29-1 and TRBJ1-2; 8 nucleotides line up with TRBD1. V shed 3 bases, J shed 4 bases, and the junction held 7 bases outside the gene matches. Per the germline V gene, CDR1 is SQVTM and CDR2 is ANQGSEA. This CDR3 region has 14 residues. The CDR3 DNA reads as TGCAGCGTTGACAGGGGGCAGGGCGGCTATGGCTACACCTTC. Translation gives CSVDRGQGGYGYTF.